The 32 T cell receptor beta chains below all came from one sample that was sequenced in a study of T cell responses to AZD1222 COVID-19 vaccine. Sequencing was performed with immunoSEQ multiplex PCR; in TCRdb, only in-frame clones are kept and a portion is missing. This repertoire shows around 79,000 clones, about 91% found once; its top ten account for less than 20%. The sample in question was peripheral blood, obtained on day 0 of AZD1222 vaccination. Source of these receptors: an adult in good health.

The chain carries TRBV27 and TRBJ2-4, with D possibly TRBD2 on 6 matching bases. This CDR3 is 16 amino acids long. V shed 3 bases and J shed 0 bases, with 12 bases lying between them. The germline V gene has CDR1 MNHEY and CDR2 SMNVEV (reference sequence). CDR3 DNA: TGTGCCAGCAGTTTTATTATGGGACTAGCCAAAAACATTCAGTACTTC. Translated, it gives CASSFIMGLAKNIQYF.

J is TRBJ1-6 and V is TRBV2; D is unresolved. Trimming took off 8 bases at V and 7 bases at J, with 15 bases between the two ends. The CDR3 extends over 14 amino acids. CDR1 and CDR2 (germline): SNHLY, FYNNEI. CDR3 sequence (DNA): TGTGCCAGCCGACTCGTCGCCGAAAATTCACCCCTCCACTTT. It specifies CASRLVAENSPLHF.

The chain carries TRBV11-2 and TRBJ2-2; D not resolved. V shed 4 bases and J shed 0 bases, with 6 bases lying between them. The CDR3 length is 14 residues. Germline V lookup: CDR1 SGHAT, CDR2 FQNNGV. CDR3 DNA: TGTGCCAGCAGCTCGACATCGAACACCGGGGAGCTGTTTTTT. Amino acids: CASSSTSNTGELFF.

A single count supports this clone. For the CDR3, the DNA is TGTGCCAGCAGCGAGACCGGGACTAGCGGGGTCTACGAGCAGTACTTC. Translated, it gives CASSETGTSGVYEQYF. The V call is TRBV7-3, the J call TRBJ2-7; the match to TRBD2 covers 13 bases. After removal of 5 bases from V and 3 bases from J, the junction contained 7 bases not matched to a gene. Germline V gives CDR1 SGHTA, CDR2 FQGTGA. The CDR3 has 16 residues.

The chain joins TRBV5-1 to TRBJ2-6; D possibly uses TRBD1 or TRBD2 (5 bases each). Looked up from germline, CDR1 is SGHRS and CDR2 is YFSETQ. V lost 5 bases to trimming and J lost 1 base, with 22 bases between them. The CDR3 covers 19 residues. CDR3: CASSTTGTELSSGANVLTF. CDR3 nucleotides: TGCGCCAGCAGTACCACCGGGACGGAACTTTCATCTGGGGCCAACGTCCTGACTTTC.

The chain combines TRBV5-1 with TRBJ1-1; D not certain. The germline V and J ends were trimmed by 1 base and 6 bases, with 16 bases remaining between them. This CDR3 region has 15 residues. Germline CDR1 reads SGHRS; CDR2 reads YFSETQ. The CDR3 protein is CASSLPSQVPAEAFF. The CDR3 DNA reads as TGCGCCAGCAGCTTGCCAAGTCAGGTGCCTGCTGAAGCTTTCTTT.

V is TRBV4-1 and J is TRBJ2-7, with no clear D. In germline, CDR1 is MGHRA, CDR2 YSYEKL. This CDR3 contains 14 residues. Trimming shortened V by 0 bases and J by 4 bases, and 10 bases separated the two germline ends. CDR3 coding DNA: TGCGCCAGCAGCCAAGAATTCCAGTTTTACGAGCAGTACTTC. Residues: CASSQEFQFYEQYF.

This chain uses TRBV28 with TRBJ2-7; perhaps TRBD1 as D (6 bases). The V end lost 5 bases, the J end lost 4 bases, and 15 bases lay between the germline ends. From germline, CDR1 is MDHEN and CDR2 SYDVKM. The CDR3 runs to 14 residues. The CDR3 sequence: CASSLYRARYEQYF. The CDR3 bases are TGTGCCAGCAGTCTCTACAGGGCAAGGTACGAGCAGTACTTC.

The DNA of the CDR3 is TGTGCCATCAGTGCATTATCAGGGGACAATGAGCAGTTCTTC. It specifies CAISALSGDNEQFF. J is TRBJ2-1 and V is TRBV10-3; D possibly corresponds to TRBD1 (6 bases). V was trimmed by 4 bases and J by 5 bases, leaving 12 bases between them. This CDR3 is built from 14 residues. The germline V gene encodes CDR1 ENHRY and CDR2 SYGVKD.

This chain connects TRBV5-1 to TRBJ2-7; D is possibly TRBD1 or TRBD2 (5 bases each). Germline-derived CDR1 and CDR2 are SGHRS and YFSETQ. The ends were cut back, 5 bases at V and 5 bases at J, with 17 bases in the middle. The CDR3 loop spans 14 amino acids. CDR3: CASSDRGASHEQYF. The CDR3 coding sequence is TGCGCCAGCAGTGACAGAGGGGCTTCCCACGAGCAGTACTTC.

The rearrangement links TRBV27 to TRBJ1-2; D remains unclear. The CDR3 covers 13 residues. CDR1 and CDR2 (germline): MNHEY, SMNVEV (reference sequence). The V and J ends lost 3 bases and 3 bases respectively, with 8 bases between them. CDR3 nucleotides: TGTGCCAGCAGTTTGAATGTTTACTATGGCTACACCTTC. This sequence encodes CASSLNVYYGYTF.

The V call is TRBV30, the J call TRBJ1-4; perhaps TRBD1 as D (5 bases). Germline V gene sequence: CDR1 GTSNPN, CDR2 SVGIG (reference sequence). V lost 7 bases, J lost 10 bases, and 19 bases lay in between. The CDR3 length is 13 residues. The DNA for the CDR3 is TGTGCCTCGACCCATGACAGCTCCGGAAAACTGTTTTTT. It is translated as CASTHDSSGKLFF.

This clone was found once. This chain connects TRBV18 to TRBJ1-2; 11 nucleotides match TRBD1. Per germline, CDR1 KGHSH and CDR2 LQKENI. There are 15 residues in the CDR3. Losses at the gene ends were 3 bases for V and 8 bases for J; bases not matched to a gene: 8. The CDR3 DNA is TGTGCCAGCTCACCGGCGGACAGGGGGCGCGAGGGCTACACCTTC. This gives the protein CASSPADRGREGYTF.

The V and J genes are TRBV6-1 and TRBJ2-7, with D maybe TRBD1 (6 bases). Looked up from germline, CDR1 is MNHNS and CDR2 is SASEGT. V was clipped by 2 bases and J by 0 bases, with 11 bases between them. The CDR3 extends over 15 amino acids. CDR3 bases: TGTGCCAGCAGTGAACAGGGACACTTCTCCTACGAGCAGTACTTC. This translates into CASSEQGHFSYEQYF.

The chain couples TRBV28 to TRBJ1-5; D is undetermined. Germline V gene data show CDR1 as MDHEN and CDR2 as SYDVKM. The V gene lost 1 base and the J gene lost 2 bases, with 6 bases spanning the gap. The CDR3 totals 14 residues. The chain's CDR3 is CASSLYVGNQPQHF. CDR3 sequence (DNA): TGTGCCAGCAGTTTATATGTCGGCAATCAGCCCCAGCATTTT.

The rearrangement uses TRBV19 and TRBJ2-4; the match to TRBD1 covers 8 bases. Trimming took 5 bases from V and 8 from J; bases not matched to a gene: 20. The CDR3 runs 18 residues. Germline CDR1 is LNHDA and CDR2 is SQIVND (reference sequence). CDR3 protein: CASSSPNPSGTGFDIQYF. CDR3 sequence (DNA): TGTGCCAGTAGTTCGCCTAACCCTTCTGGGACAGGTTTCGACATTCAGTACTTC.

This clone was found a few times. Here the CDR3 DNA reads TGTGCCTGGAGTGGAGGGCAGCAGCAGTACTTC. It specifies CAWSGGQQQYF. V is TRBV30 and J is TRBJ2-7; D possibly corresponds to TRBD2 (5 bases). Per germline, CDR1 GTSNPN and CDR2 SVGIG (reference sequence). The CDR3 has 11 amino acids. V gave up 1 base and J gave up 8 bases, with 9 bases separating them.

The chain employs TRBV11-2 and TRBJ2-3; D is perhaps TRBD2 (6 bases). Trimming took off 4 bases at V and 2 bases at J, with 16 bases between the two ends. Germline values: CDR1 SGHAT, CDR2 FQNNGV. This CDR3 has 16 residues. The DNA of the CDR3 is TGTGCCAGCAGCTCAGCCCCGACTAGTGCCACAGATACGCAGTATTTT. Translating it yields CASSSAPTSATDTQYF.

This clone was seen a single time. The rearrangement joins TRBV19 to TRBJ2-7; no firm D call. Trimming removed 7 bases from V and 3 bases from J, with 13 bases in between. CDR1 LNHDA and CDR2 SQIVND come from the germline V gene (reference sequence). This CDR3 is 13 amino acids long. As DNA, the CDR3 is TGTGCCAGTAAGCCCAGTTTTAGCTACGAGCAGTACTTC. It is translated as CASKPSFSYEQYF.

In its sample, this clone was seen once. The chain employs TRBV28 and TRBJ2-7, with a tentative D call TRBD1 (5 bases). Trimming shortened V by 9 bases and J by 3 bases, and 18 bases separated the two germline ends. Germline CDR1 is MDHEN and CDR2 is SYDVKM. The CDR3 consists of 14 residues. CDR3 sequence (DNA): TGTGCCAGTGGTTTCCAGGGCGCCTTCTACGAGCAGTACTTC. Its translation: CASGFQGAFYEQYF.

The chain is built from TRBV30 and TRBJ1-3; D remains unclear. Germline lookup yields CDR1 GTSNPN and CDR2 SVGIG (reference sequence). The CDR3 consists of 15 residues. V lost 1 base and J 0 bases, leaving 10 bases between the germline ends. In DNA, the CDR3 is TGTGCCTGGAGTGATCCAGGCAGCTCTGGAAACACCATATATTTT. Amino acids: CAWSDPGSSGNTIYF.

This clone occurred a few times. The rearrangement uses TRBV28 and TRBJ1-1, with a possible D match to TRBD1 (6 bases). This CDR3 is 15 amino acids long. CDR1 MDHEN and CDR2 SYDVKM come from the germline V gene. The germline V and J ends were trimmed by 5 bases and 3 bases, with 16 bases remaining between them. CDR3 sequence reads: CASSLGGDYDTEAFF. The CDR3 nucleotides read TGTGCCAGCAGTCTAGGGGGGGACTACGACACTGAAGCTTTCTTT.

The rearrangement joins TRBV5-8 to TRBJ2-1; D is undetermined. Trimming cost V 4 bases and J 3 bases, with 14 bases left between them. The CDR3 contains 15 residues. Per germline, CDR1 SGHTS and CDR2 YDEGEE. The CDR3 DNA sequence: TGTGCCAGCAGCGCAAACGGAGCACTCTACAATGAGCAGTTCTTC. It translates to CASSANGALYNEQFF.

This clone was counted a single time. The V gene is TRBV27, the J gene TRBJ2-1; D uncertain. The V gene lost 3 bases and the J gene lost 7 bases, with 10 bases spanning the gap. There are 13 residues in the CDR3. Germline V lookup: CDR1 MNHEY, CDR2 SMNVEV (reference sequence). The CDR3 DNA sequence: TGTGCCAGCAGTTTTTTTAGAGCAAATGAGCAGTTCTTC. This codes for CASSFFRANEQFF.

This chain connects TRBV19 to TRBJ2-2; TRBD2 agrees at 13 bases. This CDR3 contains 16 residues. The V segment lost 3 bases and the J segment 7 bases; nucleotides outside the gene matches: 5. Looked up from germline, CDR1 is LNHDA and CDR2 is SQIVND (reference sequence). The CDR3 sequence: CASSIRTSGRFGELFF. CDR3 DNA sequence: TGTGCCAGTAGTATCCGGACTAGCGGGAGATTCGGGGAGCTGTTTTTT.

V and J are TRBV6-5 and TRBJ2-7; the match to TRBD1 covers 7 bases. With 4 bases clipped from V and 0 bases from J, the junction kept 6 bases outside the gene matches. The germline V gene has CDR1 MNHEY and CDR2 SVGAGI. This CDR3 comprises 15 residues. Here the CDR3 DNA reads TGTGCCAGCAGTTTAAACTGGGACAGCTCCTACGAGCAGTACTTC. Residues: CASSLNWDSSYEQYF.

The chain couples TRBV6-4 to TRBJ2-3, with D tentatively TRBD1 or TRBD2 (6 bases each). This CDR3 spans 14 amino acids. Between the trimmed V and J ends, which lost 0 bases and 8 bases, there was a span of 12 bases. Germline V gene lookup returns CDR1 MRHNA and CDR2 SNTAGT. In DNA, the CDR3 is TGTGCCAGCAGTGACTCACCGGGGGCTGGTACGCAGTATTTT. This translates into CASSDSPGAGTQYF.

This sequence joins TRBV6-2 or TRBV6-3 and TRBJ1-1; tentatively, D is TRBD1 (5 bases). Germline loops: CDR1 MNHEY, CDR2 SVGEGT. The CDR3 sequence is 17 residues long. Trimming stripped 4 bases from V and 1 base from J, with 19 bases between. This CDR3 is CASSSLSLETANTEAFF. The CDR3, as DNA: TGTGCCAGCAGTTCGTTATCCTTAGAGACAGCGAACACTGAAGCTTTCTTT.

V and J are TRBV27 and TRBJ2-2; 7 positions agree with TRBD2. Germline V gene lookup returns CDR1 MNHEY and CDR2 SMNVEV (reference sequence). The CDR3 has 14 residues. J gave up 0 bases and V 7 bases, and 2 bases lay outside the gene matches. The CDR3, as DNA: TGTGCCAGCAAGCGGGGACCGAACACCGGGGAGCTGTTTTTT. It encodes CASKRGPNTGELFF.

This rearrangement joins TRBV5-4 to TRBJ1-2, with no clear D. This CDR3 is 13 amino acids long. V dropped 0 bases and J dropped 3 bases, with 6 bases sitting between them. CDR1 SGHNT and CDR2 YYREEE come from the germline V gene (reference sequence). CDR3 sequence (DNA): TGTGCCAGCAGCTTGGGACTGGACTATGGCTACACCTTC. Translated, it gives CASSLGLDYGYTF. The variable domain in full, with the rest retrieved from reference TRBV5-4 and TRBJ1-2, is ETGVTQSPTHLIKTRGQQVTLRCSSQSGHNTVSWYQQALGQGPQFIFQYYREEENGRGNFPPRFSGLQFPNYSSELNVNALELDDSALYLCASSLGLDYGYTFGSGTRLTVV.

The CDR3 DNA reads as TGTGCCAGCAGCCGAGGGGAGGATGGCACAGATACGCAGTATTTT. Translated: CASSRGEDGTDTQYF. The rearrangement links TRBV6-5 to TRBJ2-3, with D perhaps matching TRBD2 (6 bases). Germline-derived CDR1 and CDR2 are MNHEY and SVGAGI. V lost 6 bases and J lost 1, with 14 bases in between. The CDR3 has 15 amino acids.

This clone was counted a single time. This chain joins TRBV3-1 (or the pseudogene TRBV3-2) and TRBJ1-4; D may be TRBD1 (5 bases). The V gene's germline CDR1 is LGHDT and CDR2 YNNKEL (reference sequence). CDR3 length: 15 residues. V was clipped by 4 bases and J by 5 bases, with 14 bases between them. CDR3 sequence (DNA): TGTGCCAGCAGCCCGGGGACTTCCCAAAATGAAAAACTGTTTTTT. Amino acids: CASSPGTSQNEKLFF.